Detailed here is one TCR beta chain. The antigen is unknown. Each sample had two DNA replicates, roughly 0.5 ug blood or 1.5 ug tissue. The protocol was immunoSEQ multiplex PCR, while the TCRdb copy is restricted to in-frame clones and leaves out a portion. Of about 72,000 clones in the sample, 79% were seen once. CDR1 is MNHEY, CDR2 SMNVEV, per germline (reference sequence). The length of the CDR3 is 15 residues. J gave up 3 bases and V 5 bases, and 9 bases lay outside the gene matches. The data were taken from a study of early stage breast cancer tumors. Study findings and constraints: Comparing each tissue with blood distinguished tumor from normal in most of the 16 patients. Commonly generated sequences made up most enriched TCRB sequences shared between patients.

Sequencing was carried out using blood. This clonotype originated in a person between 55 and 70 years old with breast cancer. The gene calls are TRBV27 and TRBJ2-7; TRBD1 agrees at 8 bases. The CDR3 sequence is CASSGTGGYGYEQYF. In DNA form, the CDR3 reads TGTGCCAGCAGTGGGACAGGAGGGTATGGCTACGAGCAGTACTTC.